The 2 T cell receptor beta chains given below trace back to one sample, sequenced in a study of cytomegalovirus exposure and HLA in healthy donors. Measured with immunoSEQ multiplex PCR; TCRdb has only the in-frame clones, and not every one. The sample records about 75,000 clones, approximately 80% being singletons. The sequencing input was PBMCs. The receptors stem from a man aged 30-40 years in good health and CMV-seronegative.

This chain links TRBV5-1 with TRBJ1-4, with 8 positions matching TRBD1. The CDR3 is made up of 14 amino acids. Germline CDR1 reads SGHRS; CDR2 reads YFSETQ. The J segment lost 5 bases and the V segment lost 0 bases, leaving 0 bases of the junction unmatched. As DNA, the CDR3 is TGCGCCAGCAGCTTGGGACAGGGGAATGAAAAACTGTTTTTT. It translates to CASSLGQGNEKLFF.

The genes are TRBV6-1 and TRBJ1-4, with D possibly TRBD1 on 5 matching bases. The CDR3 is 14 amino acids. V lost 2 bases to trimming and J lost 8 bases, with 12 bases between them. CDR1 and CDR2 from the germline V gene are MNHNS and SASEGT. CDR3 in DNA: TGTGCCAGCAGTGAACAGGGAGGTCGGGAAAAACTGTTTTTT. This translates into CASSEQGGREKLFF.